The source of this TCR beta chain is a study of blood T cells in healthy people across ages. Study as a whole: Researchers report that template switching captured about one barcoded beta molecule per two T cells.

A sample-barcoded 5' primer and a J-beta primer mix were used in a second PCR of roughly 6 to 11 cycles. Every cDNA molecule carried a tag from a template-switch adaptor bearing 12 random nucleotides. TCRdb called the 5' RACE reads again in MiXCR, with one record for every CDR3 protein. The sample yields around 900,000 distinct CDR3 sequences, roughly 51% seen once. V trimming: 8 bases; J trimming: 10 bases; junction bases outside the gene matches: 14. The CDR3 extends over 13 amino acids. Germline V gene lookup returns CDR1 SQVTM and CDR2 ANQGSEA. With each sample, at least 5 micrograms of total RNA were extracted.

This sequence joins TRBV29-1 and TRBJ2-1; 7 positions agree with TRBD2. The sequence was collected from an older woman in good health. Sequencing was carried out using blood. CDR3 nucleotides: TGCAGCAGTTATAGCGGGTCTTCCGAGGAGCAGTTCTTC. It translates to CSSYSGSSEEQFF.